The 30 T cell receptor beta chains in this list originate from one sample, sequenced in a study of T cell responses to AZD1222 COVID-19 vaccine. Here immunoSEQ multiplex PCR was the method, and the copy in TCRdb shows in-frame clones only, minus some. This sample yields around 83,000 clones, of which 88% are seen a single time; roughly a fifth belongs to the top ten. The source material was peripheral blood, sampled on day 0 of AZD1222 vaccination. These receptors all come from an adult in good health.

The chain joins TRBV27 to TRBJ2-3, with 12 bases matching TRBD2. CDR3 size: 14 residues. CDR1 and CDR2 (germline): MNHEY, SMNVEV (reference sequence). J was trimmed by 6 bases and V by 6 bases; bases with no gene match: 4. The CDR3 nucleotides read TGTGCCAGCAGGGGACTAGCGGGTTCCGATACGCAGTATTTT. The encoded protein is CASRGLAGSDTQYF.

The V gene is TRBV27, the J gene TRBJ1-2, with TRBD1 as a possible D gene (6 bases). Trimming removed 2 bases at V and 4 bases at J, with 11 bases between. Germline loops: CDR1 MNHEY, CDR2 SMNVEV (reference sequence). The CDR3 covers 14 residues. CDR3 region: CASSLNRETYGYTF. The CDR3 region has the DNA TGTGCCAGCAGTTTAAACAGGGAAACCTATGGCTACACCTTC.

This chain's CDR3 is CASSLLRAQQYF. The CDR3 DNA follows: TGTGCCAGCAGTTTACTTCGGGCACAGCAGTACTTC. The genes are TRBV12-3 or TRBV12-4 and TRBJ2-7, with D unclear. Deletions cut 2 bases from V and 8 bases from J, with 10 bases between. This CDR3 is built from 12 residues.

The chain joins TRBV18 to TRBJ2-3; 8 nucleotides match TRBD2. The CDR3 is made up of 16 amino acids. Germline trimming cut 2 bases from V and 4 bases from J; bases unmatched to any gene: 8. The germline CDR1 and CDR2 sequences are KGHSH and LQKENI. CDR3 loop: CASSPSGGGRPDTQYF. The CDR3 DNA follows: TGTGCCAGCTCACCATCGGGTGGCGGGAGGCCAGATACGCAGTATTTT.

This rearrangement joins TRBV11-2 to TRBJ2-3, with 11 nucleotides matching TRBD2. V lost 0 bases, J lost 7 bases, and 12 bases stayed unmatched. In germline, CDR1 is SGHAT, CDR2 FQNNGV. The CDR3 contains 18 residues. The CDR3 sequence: CASSLEVSGGAILNTQYF. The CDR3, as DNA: TGTGCCAGCAGCTTAGAAGTTAGCGGGGGGGCCATTCTAAATACGCAGTATTTT.

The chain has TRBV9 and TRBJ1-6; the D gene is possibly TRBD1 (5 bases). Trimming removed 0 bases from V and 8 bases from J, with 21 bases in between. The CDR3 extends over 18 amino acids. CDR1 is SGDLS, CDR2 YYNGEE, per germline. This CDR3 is CASSVEKDTAAVHSPLHF. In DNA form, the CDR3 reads TGTGCCAGCAGCGTAGAAAAGGACACAGCTGCAGTTCATTCACCCCTCCACTTT.

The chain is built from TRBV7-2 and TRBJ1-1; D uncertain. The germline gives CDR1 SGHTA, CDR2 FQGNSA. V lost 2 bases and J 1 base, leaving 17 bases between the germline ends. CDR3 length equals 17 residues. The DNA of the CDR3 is TGTGCCAGCAGCTTATTTAAGTTGAGACAAACGAACACTGAAGCTTTCTTT. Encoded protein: CASSLFKLRQTNTEAFF.

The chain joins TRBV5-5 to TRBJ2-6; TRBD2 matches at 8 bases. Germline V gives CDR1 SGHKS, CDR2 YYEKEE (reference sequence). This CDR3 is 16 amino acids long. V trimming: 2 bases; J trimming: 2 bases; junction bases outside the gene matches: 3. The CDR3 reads CASSFSGGAGANVLTF. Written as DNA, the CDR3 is TGTGCCAGCAGCTTCTCCGGGGGGGCTGGGGCCAACGTCCTGACTTTC.

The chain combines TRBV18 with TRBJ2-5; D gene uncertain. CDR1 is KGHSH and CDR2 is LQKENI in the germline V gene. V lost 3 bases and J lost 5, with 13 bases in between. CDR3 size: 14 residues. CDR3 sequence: CASSPGFEQETQYF. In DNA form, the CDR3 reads TGTGCCAGCTCACCGGGCTTTGAGCAGGAGACCCAGTACTTC.

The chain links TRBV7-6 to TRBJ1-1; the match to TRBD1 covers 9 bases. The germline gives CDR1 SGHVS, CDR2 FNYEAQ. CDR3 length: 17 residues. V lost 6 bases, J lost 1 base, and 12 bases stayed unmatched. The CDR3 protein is CASSMKPGQGPNTEAFF. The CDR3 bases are TGTGCCAGCAGTATGAAGCCGGGACAGGGCCCGAACACTGAAGCTTTCTTT.

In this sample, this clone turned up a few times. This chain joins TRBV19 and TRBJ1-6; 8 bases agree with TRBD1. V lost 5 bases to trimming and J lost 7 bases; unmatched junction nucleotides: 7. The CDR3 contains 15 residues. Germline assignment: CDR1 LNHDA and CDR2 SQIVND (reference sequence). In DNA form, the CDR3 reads TGTGCCAGTAGTCACGGACAGGGAGGGAATTCACCCCTCCACTTT. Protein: CASSHGQGGNSPLHF. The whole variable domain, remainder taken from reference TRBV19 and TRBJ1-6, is DGGITQSPKYLFRKEGQNVTLSCEQNLNHDAMYWYRQDPGQGLRLIYYSQIVNDFQKGDIAEGYSVSREKKESFPLTVTSAQKNPTAFYLCASSHGQGGNSPLHFGNGTRLTVT.

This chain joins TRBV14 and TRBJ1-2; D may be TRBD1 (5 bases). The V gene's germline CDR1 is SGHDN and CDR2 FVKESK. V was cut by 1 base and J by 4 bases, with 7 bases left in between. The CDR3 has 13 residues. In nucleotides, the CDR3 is TGTGCCAGCAGCCAAGGACAGACCTATGGCTACACCTTC. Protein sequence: CASSQGQTYGYTF.

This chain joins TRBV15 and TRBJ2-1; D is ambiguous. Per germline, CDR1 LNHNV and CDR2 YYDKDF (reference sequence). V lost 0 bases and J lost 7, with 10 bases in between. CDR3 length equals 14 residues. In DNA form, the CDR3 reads TGTGCCACCAGCAGAGATAAGACAAGGAATGAGCAGTTCTTC. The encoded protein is CATSRDKTRNEQFF.

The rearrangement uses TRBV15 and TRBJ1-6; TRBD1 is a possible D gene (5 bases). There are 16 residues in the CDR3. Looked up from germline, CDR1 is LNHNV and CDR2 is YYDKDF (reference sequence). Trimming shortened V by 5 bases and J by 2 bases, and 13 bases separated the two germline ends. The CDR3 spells CATSRQGVAYNSPLHF. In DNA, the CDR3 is TGTGCCACCAGCCGGCAGGGAGTAGCCTATAATTCACCCCTCCACTTT.

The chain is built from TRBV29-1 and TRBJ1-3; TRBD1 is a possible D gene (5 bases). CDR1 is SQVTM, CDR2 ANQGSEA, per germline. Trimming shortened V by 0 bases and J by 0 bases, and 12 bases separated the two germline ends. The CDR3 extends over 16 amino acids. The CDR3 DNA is TGCAGCGTTGAAGATACAGGAGGTCACTCTGGAAACACCATATATTTT. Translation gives CSVEDTGGHSGNTIYF.

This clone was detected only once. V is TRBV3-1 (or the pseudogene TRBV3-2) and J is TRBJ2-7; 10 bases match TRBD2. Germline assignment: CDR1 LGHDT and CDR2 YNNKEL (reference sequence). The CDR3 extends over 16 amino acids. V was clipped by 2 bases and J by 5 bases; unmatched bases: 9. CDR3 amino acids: CASSQKSSGRADEQYF. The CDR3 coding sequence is TGTGCCAGCAGCCAAAAAAGCAGCGGGAGGGCTGACGAGCAGTACTTC.

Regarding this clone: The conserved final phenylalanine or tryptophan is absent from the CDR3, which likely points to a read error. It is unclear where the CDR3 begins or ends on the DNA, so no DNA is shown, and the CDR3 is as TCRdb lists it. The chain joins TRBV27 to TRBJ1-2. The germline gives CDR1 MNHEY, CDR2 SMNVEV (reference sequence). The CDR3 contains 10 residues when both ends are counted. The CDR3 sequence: CASSCGVQSI.

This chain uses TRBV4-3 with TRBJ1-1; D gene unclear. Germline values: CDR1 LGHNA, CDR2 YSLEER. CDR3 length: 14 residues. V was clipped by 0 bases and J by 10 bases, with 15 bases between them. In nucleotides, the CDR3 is TGCGCCAGCAGCCAAGATCTGTACGGACGCGGAGCTTTCTTT. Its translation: CASSQDLYGRGAFF.

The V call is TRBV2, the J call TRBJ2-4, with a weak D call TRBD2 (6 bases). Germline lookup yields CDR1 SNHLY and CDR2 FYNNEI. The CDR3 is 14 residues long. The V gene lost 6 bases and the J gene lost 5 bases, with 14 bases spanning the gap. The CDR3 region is CASSPGLAENIQYF. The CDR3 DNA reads TGTGCCAGCAGCCCGGGACTTGCGGAAAACATTCAGTACTTC. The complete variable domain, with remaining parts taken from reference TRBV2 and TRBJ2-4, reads EPEVTQTPSHQVTQMGQEVILRCVPISNHLYFYWYRQILGQKVEFLVSFYNNEISEKSEIFDDQFSVERPDGSNFTLKIRSTKLEDSAMYFCASSPGLAENIQYFGAGTRLSVL.

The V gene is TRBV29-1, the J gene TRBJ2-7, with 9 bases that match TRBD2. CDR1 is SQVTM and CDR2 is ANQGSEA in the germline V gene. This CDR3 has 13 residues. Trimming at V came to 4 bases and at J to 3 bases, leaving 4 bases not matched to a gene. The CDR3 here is CSVVSSGNYEQYF. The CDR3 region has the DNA TGCAGCGTTGTGTCTAGCGGGAACTACGAGCAGTACTTC.

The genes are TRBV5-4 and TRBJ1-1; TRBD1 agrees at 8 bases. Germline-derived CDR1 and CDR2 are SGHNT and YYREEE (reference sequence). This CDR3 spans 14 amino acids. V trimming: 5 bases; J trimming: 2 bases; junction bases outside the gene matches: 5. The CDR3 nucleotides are TGTGCCAGCAGAAATGGGACAGGTAACACTGAAGCTTTCTTT. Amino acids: CASRNGTGNTEAFF. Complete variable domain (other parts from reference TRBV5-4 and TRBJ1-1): ETGVTQSPTHLIKTRGQQVTLRCSSQSGHNTVSWYQQALGQGPQFIFQYYREEENGRGNFPPRFSGLQFPNYSSELNVNALELDDSALYLCASRNGTGNTEAFFGQGTRLTVV.

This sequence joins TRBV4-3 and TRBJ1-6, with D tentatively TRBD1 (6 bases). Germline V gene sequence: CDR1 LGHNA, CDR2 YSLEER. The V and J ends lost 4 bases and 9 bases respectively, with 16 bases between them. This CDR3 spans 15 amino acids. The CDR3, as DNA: TGCGCCAGCAGCCTGGTAGGGGGGAAGGGTTCACCCCTCCACTTT. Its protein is CASSLVGGKGSPLHF.

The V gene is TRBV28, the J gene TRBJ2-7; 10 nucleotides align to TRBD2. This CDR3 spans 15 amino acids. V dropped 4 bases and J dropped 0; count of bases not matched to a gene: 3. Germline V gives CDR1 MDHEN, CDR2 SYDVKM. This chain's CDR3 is CASSSIAGGSYEQYF. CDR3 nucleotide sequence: TGTGCCAGCAGTTCCATAGCGGGAGGCTCCTACGAGCAGTACTTC.

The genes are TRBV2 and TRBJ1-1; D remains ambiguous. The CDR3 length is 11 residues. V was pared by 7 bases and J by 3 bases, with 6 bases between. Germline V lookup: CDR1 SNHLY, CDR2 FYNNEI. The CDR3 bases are TGTGCCAGCAAGAGTCACACTGAAGCTTTCTTT. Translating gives CASKSHTEAFF. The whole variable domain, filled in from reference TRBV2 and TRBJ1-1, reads EPEVTQTPSHQVTQMGQEVILRCVPISNHLYFYWYRQILGQKVEFLVSFYNNEISEKSEIFDDQFSVERPDGSNFTLKIRSTKLEDSAMYFCASKSHTEAFFGQGTRLTVV.

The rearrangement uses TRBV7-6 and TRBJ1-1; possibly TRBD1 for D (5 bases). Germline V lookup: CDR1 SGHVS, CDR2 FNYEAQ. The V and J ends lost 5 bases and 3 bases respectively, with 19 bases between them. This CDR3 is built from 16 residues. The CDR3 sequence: CASSLPGEGGYTEAFF. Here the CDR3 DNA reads TGTGCCAGCAGCCTCCCGGGGGAGGGCGGTTACACTGAAGCTTTCTTT.

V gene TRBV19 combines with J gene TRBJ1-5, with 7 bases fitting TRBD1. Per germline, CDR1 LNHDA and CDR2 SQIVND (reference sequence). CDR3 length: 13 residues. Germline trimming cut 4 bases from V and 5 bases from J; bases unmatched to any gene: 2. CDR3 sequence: CASSRQGYQPQHF. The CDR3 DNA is TGTGCCAGTAGTAGACAGGGCTATCAGCCCCAGCATTTT.

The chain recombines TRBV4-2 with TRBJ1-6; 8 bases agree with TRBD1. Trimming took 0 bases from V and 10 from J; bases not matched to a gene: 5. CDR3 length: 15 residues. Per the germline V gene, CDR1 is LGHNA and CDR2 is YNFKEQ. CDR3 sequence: CASSQEGAGGSPLHF. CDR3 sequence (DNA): TGTGCCAGCAGCCAAGAAGGGGCAGGGGGCTCACCCCTCCACTTT.

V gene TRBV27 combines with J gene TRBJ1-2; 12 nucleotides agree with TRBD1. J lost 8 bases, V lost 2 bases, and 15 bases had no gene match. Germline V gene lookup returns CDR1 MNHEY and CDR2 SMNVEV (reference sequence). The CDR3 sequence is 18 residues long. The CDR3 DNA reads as TGTGCCAGCAGTTTAATCTCCTCCCCGGGACAGGGGGCATGGGGCTACACCTTC. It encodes CASSLISSPGQGAWGYTF.

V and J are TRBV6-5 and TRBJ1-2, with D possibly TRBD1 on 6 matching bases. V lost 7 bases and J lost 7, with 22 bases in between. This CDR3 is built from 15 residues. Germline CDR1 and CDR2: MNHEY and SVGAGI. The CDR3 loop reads CASMKTGSVSGGYTF. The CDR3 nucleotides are TGTGCCAGCATGAAGACAGGATCCGTTTCGGGTGGCTACACCTTC.

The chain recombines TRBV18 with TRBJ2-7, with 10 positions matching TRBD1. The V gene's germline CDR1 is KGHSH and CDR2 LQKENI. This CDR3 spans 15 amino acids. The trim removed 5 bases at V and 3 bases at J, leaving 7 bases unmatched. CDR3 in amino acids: CASSSSDRGVYEQYF. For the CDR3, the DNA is TGTGCCAGCTCATCCTCGGACAGGGGGGTCTACGAGCAGTACTTC.